One and the same sample provided the 14 T cell receptor beta chains below, sequenced in a study of cytomegalovirus exposure and HLA in healthy donors. Profiled with immunoSEQ multiplex PCR; TCRdb holds only in-frame clones, not every one. The sample has 97,000 or so clones, around 85% seen once; the top ten hold around 3.9%. Sample: PBMCs. These receptors came from a woman aged 25 to 39 in good health and CMV-seronegative.

This clone occurred a few times. This sequence joins TRBV6-6 and TRBJ2-2; D might be TRBD1 (6 bases). Germline V CDR1 and CDR2: MNHNY, SVGAGI (reference sequence). V was cut by 8 bases and J by 4 bases, with 17 bases left in between. The CDR3 runs 15 residues. CDR3 DNA sequence: TGTGCCAGCCGCCCGCATCGACAGGCCACCGGGGAGCTGTTTTTT. Translated, it gives CASRPHRQATGELFF.

There are a few counts of this clone. This chain links TRBV7-9 with TRBJ1-2; 8 nucleotides agree with TRBD1. The CDR3 loop spans 16 amino acids. The germline V gene encodes CDR1 SEHNR and CDR2 FQNEAQ (reference sequence). V trimming: 5 bases; J trimming: 4 bases; junction bases outside the gene matches: 12. The CDR3 DNA sequence: TGTGCCAGCAGCAAAGCCTTCCAGGGGGCAGCCTATGGCTACACCTTC. Amino acid sequence: CASSKAFQGAAYGYTF.

The chain carries TRBV5-1 and TRBJ2-7; D remains unclear. The CDR3 contains 15 residues. The ends were cut back, 0 bases at V and 3 bases at J, with 13 bases in the middle. CDR1 is SGHRS, CDR2 YFSETQ, per germline. CDR3 nucleotide sequence: TGCGCCAGCAGCTTGGCCAGGAATTTAGTCTACGAGCAGTACTTC. Its translation is CASSLARNLVYEQYF. The full variable domain, rest sourced from reference TRBV5-1 and TRBJ2-7, is KAGVTQTPRYLIKTRGQQVTLSCSPISGHRSVSWYQQTPGQGLQFLFEYFSETQRNKGNFPGRFSGRQFSNSRSEMNVSTLELGDSALYLCASSLARNLVYEQYFGPGTRLTVT.

The chain recombines TRBV5-5 with TRBJ2-7; TRBD2 is a possible D gene (6 bases). This CDR3 has 16 amino acids. V lost 5 bases and J lost 7, with 25 bases in between. Germline V gene data show CDR1 as SGHKS and CDR2 as YYEKEE (reference sequence). The chain's CDR3 is CASRDAGRSVWGEQYF. Written as DNA, the CDR3 is TGTGCCAGCAGGGACGCGGGACGGAGCGTTTGGGGGGAGCAGTACTTC.

The V gene is TRBV6-5, the J gene TRBJ2-7; TRBD1 matches 8 bases. The V and J ends lost 4 bases and 4 bases, in that order; junction bases with no gene match: 6. CDR3 length: 14 amino acids. Germline V gene data show CDR1 as MNHEY and CDR2 as SVGAGI. CDR3 sequence: CASSLAGQAYEQYF. CDR3 coding DNA: TGTGCCAGCAGTTTGGCGGGACAGGCGTACGAGCAGTACTTC.

This chain connects TRBV2 to TRBJ1-2; D may be TRBD1 (6 bases). V lost 7 bases to trimming and J lost 4 bases, with 10 bases between them. This CDR3 region has 12 residues. Germline CDR1 is SNHLY and CDR2 is FYNNEI. The CDR3 DNA is TGTGCCAGCAAGGGGGAGCGCTATGGCTACACCTTC. Its protein is CASKGERYGYTF.

The genes are TRBV19 and TRBJ1-2, with D perhaps TRBD1 (6 bases). The CDR3 runs to 18 residues. The germline V gene has CDR1 LNHDA and CDR2 SQIVND (reference sequence). V dropped 7 bases and J dropped 0 bases, with 24 bases sitting between them. CDR3 DNA sequence: TGTGCCAGTACCCCGAACGATATAAGGGGGACAACTAACTATGGCTACACCTTC. Translating gives CASTPNDIRGTTNYGYTF.

The gene calls are TRBV6-4 and TRBJ2-1, with TRBD2 matching over 10 bases. CDR1 is MRHNA and CDR2 is SNTAGT in the germline V gene. The CDR3 is 17 amino acids. V was clipped by 0 bases and J by 9 bases; unmatched bases: 11. In nucleotides, the CDR3 is TGTGCCAGCAGTGACTCGAGCGGGAGGGCCTCATCGGGTGAGCAGTTCTTC. Translating gives CASSDSSGRASSGEQFF.

This clone was seen only a few times. The chain joins TRBV9 to TRBJ2-2; D uncertain. The CDR3 contains 13 residues. From germline, CDR1 is SGDLS and CDR2 YYNGEE. V gave up 0 bases and J gave up 9 bases, with 9 bases separating them. In DNA, the CDR3 is TGTGCCAGCAGCGTAGTACAAAACCGGGAGCTGTTTTTT. Its translation is CASSVVQNRELFF. The full variable domain, with the rest looked up from reference TRBV9 and TRBJ2-2, is DSGVTQTPKHLITATGQRVTLRCSPRSGDLSVYWYQQSLDQGLQFLIQYYNGEERAKGNILERFSAQQFPDLHSELNLSSLELGDSALYFCASSVVQNRELFFGEGSRLTVL.

The rearrangement joins TRBV13 to TRBJ1-2; D not resolved. This CDR3 is 13 amino acids long. The ends were cut back, 5 bases at V and 8 bases at J, with 15 bases in the middle. The V gene's germline CDR1 is PRHDT and CDR2 FYEKMQ (reference sequence). The CDR3 region is CASSRVSAGGYTF. The CDR3 bases are TGTGCCAGCAGCCGAGTTTCGGCGGGGGGCTACACCTTC.

This sequence joins TRBV6-1 and TRBJ1-5; TRBD1 is a possible D gene (6 bases). V was trimmed by 6 bases and J by 6 bases, leaving 12 bases between them. This CDR3 has 13 residues. CDR1 and CDR2 from the germline V gene are MNHNS and SASEGT. This CDR3 reads CASRDSIPQPQHF. The CDR3 nucleotides are TGTGCCAGCAGGGACAGTATCCCTCAGCCCCAGCATTTT.

This clone has just a few counts. The chain has TRBV9 and TRBJ2-7; D might be TRBD2 (6 bases). In germline, CDR1 is SGDLS, CDR2 YYNGEE. V was trimmed by 0 bases and J by 1 base, leaving 11 bases between them. This CDR3 has 15 residues. The CDR3 coding sequence is TGTGCCAGCAGCGTAGCGGGACTGGCTTCCTACGAGCAGTACTTC. This translates into CASSVAGLASYEQYF.

The V and J genes are TRBV29-1 and TRBJ1-1, with D perhaps matching TRBD1 (5 bases). The CDR3 has 12 amino acids. Germline V gene sequence: CDR1 SQVTM, CDR2 ANQGSEA. V was shortened by 6 bases and J by 1 base, with 9 bases between the two germline ends. The CDR3 nucleotides are TGCAGCGTCAGGGTCGCGAACACTGAAGCTTTCTTT. It translates to CSVRVANTEAFF.

This CDR3 is CASSLGGSSGSRYEQYF. CDR3 coding DNA: TGTGCCAGCAGCTTGGGGGGGTCTAGCGGGAGTCGCTACGAGCAGTACTTC. The gene calls are TRBV7-8 and TRBJ2-7; TRBD2 matches at 10 bases. V lost 3 bases, J lost 3 bases, and 11 bases stayed unmatched. CDR1 is SGHVS, CDR2 FQNEAQ, per germline. The length of the CDR3 is 17 residues.